The 19 T cell receptor beta chains presented below share a single source sample, sequenced in a study of blood T cell repertoires in COVID-19 (TCRdb year 2020). The method was the immunoSEQ multiplex PCR assay. The source is immuneACCESS, and TCRdb retained only in-frame sequences with V and J called. Part of the clones is not carried over; for the studies checked, unresolved V genes explain less than half of this, and the remainder is unexplained. The sample table contains about 60,000 clones; only one count was recorded for approximately 85% of them. Around 15% of the sample goes to the ten largest clones. Sequenced: peripheral blood. These receptors were taken from a human donor in a cohort sampled during active COVID-19.

V and J are TRBV5-4 and TRBJ1-2; no clear D. In germline, CDR1 is SGHNT, CDR2 YYREEE (reference sequence). Trimming removed 0 bases at V and 7 bases at J, with 16 bases between. The CDR3 loop spans 15 amino acids. The chain's CDR3 is CASSLVYRGPSGYTF. CDR3 coding DNA: TGTGCCAGCAGCTTGGTGTACCGTGGCCCCTCTGGCTACACCTTC.

As for this clone: Distinct nucleotide sequences in the sample also encode this CDR3. CDR3 sequence (DNA): TGTGCCAGCAGCCAGTCTCGTAATTCACCCCTCCACTTT. Its protein product is CASSQSRNSPLHF. V usage is TRBV3-1 (or the pseudogene TRBV3-2) and J usage is TRBJ1-6, with unresolved D. Germline loops: CDR1 LGHDT, CDR2 YNNKEL (reference sequence). This CDR3 has 13 residues. V was clipped by 3 bases and J by 6 bases, with 6 bases between them.

The chain joins TRBV30 to TRBJ2-5, with 15 positions matching TRBD2. Germline CDR1 is GTSNPN and CDR2 is SVGIG (reference sequence). V was pared by 4 bases and J by 2 bases, with 14 bases of the junction left unmatched. CDR3 length equals 19 residues. CDR3 amino acids: CAWTPRPGLAGGKQETQYF. CDR3 DNA: TGTGCCTGGACCCCTCGCCCGGGACTAGCGGGAGGAAAGCAAGAGACCCAGTACTTC.

The chain couples TRBV5-1 to TRBJ2-7; 7 nucleotides line up with TRBD2. Germline V gives CDR1 SGHRS, CDR2 YFSETQ. V lost 2 bases, J lost 0 bases, and 5 bases stayed unmatched. CDR3 length: 15 residues. The CDR3 reads CASSFGGGSSYEQYF. The CDR3 DNA is TGCGCCAGCAGCTTTGGTGGCGGGAGCTCCTACGAGCAGTACTTC. The entire variable domain, with the rest obtained from reference TRBV5-1 and TRBJ2-7, is as follows: KAGVTQTPRYLIKTRGQQVTLSCSPISGHRSVSWYQQTPGQGLQFLFEYFSETQRNKGNFPGRFSGRQFSNSRSEMNVSTLELGDSALYLCASSFGGGSSYEQYFGPGTRLTVT.

The chain joins TRBV5-4 to TRBJ1-2; 10 bases agree with TRBD1. The germline gives CDR1 SGHNT, CDR2 YYREEE (reference sequence). After removal of 4 bases from V and 0 bases from J, the junction contained 3 bases not matched to a gene. This CDR3 comprises 15 residues. This CDR3 reads CASSIGQGANYGYTF. In nucleotides, the CDR3 is TGTGCCAGCAGCATAGGACAGGGGGCTAACTATGGCTACACCTTC.

The rearrangement links TRBV18 to TRBJ2-2, with D unclear. CDR1 KGHSH and CDR2 LQKENI come from the germline V gene. Trimming removed 0 bases at V and 2 bases at J, with 7 bases between. This CDR3 region has 15 residues. The CDR3 protein is CASSPPAVNTGELFF. The CDR3 DNA reads as TGTGCCAGCTCACCACCGGCCGTCAACACCGGGGAGCTGTTTTTT. Complete variable domain (other parts from reference TRBV18 and TRBJ2-2): NAGVMQNPRHLVRRRGQEARLRCSPMKGHSHVYWYRQLPEEGLKFMVYLQKENIIDESGMPKERFSAEFPKEGPSILRIQQVVRGDSAAYFCASSPPAVNTGELFFGEGSRLTVL.

This chain joins TRBV24-1 and TRBJ2-3, with 10 bases aligning to TRBD2. This CDR3 has 17 residues. V was clipped by 4 bases and J by 2 bases; unmatched bases: 8. Germline values: CDR1 KGHDR, CDR2 SFDVKD. In nucleotides, the CDR3 is TGTGCCACCAGTGACAAAATTAGCGGGGGGCTCACAGATACGCAGTATTTT. Translated, it gives CATSDKISGGLTDTQYF.

The chain links TRBV28 to TRBJ1-3; TRBD1 agrees at 8 bases. This CDR3 region has 13 residues. J was trimmed by 5 bases and V by 5 bases; bases with no gene match: 2. Per the germline V gene, CDR1 is MDHEN and CDR2 is SYDVKM. The chain's CDR3 is CASSGTGRNTIYF. The DNA for the CDR3 is TGTGCCAGCAGTGGGACAGGTAGAAACACCATATATTTT.

V usage is TRBV29-1 and J usage is TRBJ2-1, with 14 bases matching TRBD2. V dropped 0 bases and J dropped 8; count of bases not matched to a gene: 6. The CDR3 contains 16 residues. The germline V gene encodes CDR1 SQVTM and CDR2 ANQGSEA. CDR3 protein: CSVEDLRLAGGHEQFF. Written as DNA, the CDR3 is TGCAGCGTTGAAGACCTGCGACTAGCGGGAGGGCATGAGCAGTTCTTC.

The chain has TRBV20-1 and TRBJ2-2, with D perhaps TRBD2 (5 bases). V was cut by 3 bases and J by 7 bases, with 6 bases left in between. Germline CDR1 reads DFQATT; CDR2 reads SNEGSKA (reference sequence). The CDR3 consists of 11 residues. CDR3 coding DNA: TGCAGTGCTAGGGCGGGCGGGGAGCTGTTTTTT. Translating it yields CSARAGGELFF.

V gene TRBV28 combines with J gene TRBJ1-3; TRBD1 matches at 7 bases. The CDR3 loop spans 13 amino acids. Losses at the gene ends were 6 bases for V and 8 bases for J; bases not matched to a gene: 7. The germline V gene has CDR1 MDHEN and CDR2 SYDVKM. As DNA, the CDR3 is TGTGCCAGCAGGTCACAGGGGACGGACACCATATATTTT. Translation gives CASRSQGTDTIYF. Complete variable domain (other parts from reference TRBV28 and TRBJ1-3): DVKVTQSSRYLVKRTGEKVFLECVQDMDHENMFWYRQDPGLGLRLIYFSYDVKMKEKGDIPEGYSVSREKKERFSLILESASTNQTSMYLCASRSQGTDTIYFGEGSWLTVV.

This clone was seen once. The rearrangement links TRBV3-1 (or the pseudogene TRBV3-2) to TRBJ1-1, with TRBD1 matching over 10 bases. The V and J ends lost 4 bases and 2 bases, in that order; junction bases with no gene match: 4. The CDR3 is 15 amino acids. Germline V gene sequence: CDR1 LGHDT, CDR2 YNNKEL (reference sequence). This CDR3 is CASSPSTGGNTEAFF. The CDR3, as DNA: TGTGCCAGCAGCCCATCGACAGGGGGCAACACTGAAGCTTTCTTT.

The sample holds one count of this clone. V gene TRBV9 combines with J gene TRBJ2-3; D gene unclear. V dropped 0 bases and J dropped 3 bases, with 8 bases sitting between them. This CDR3 has 14 amino acids. In germline, CDR1 is SGDLS, CDR2 YYNGEE. Here the CDR3 reads CASSVAISTDTQYF. The CDR3, as DNA: TGTGCCAGCAGCGTAGCTATAAGTACAGATACGCAGTATTTT.

The J gene is TRBJ1-1, the V gene TRBV14; 7 bases are shared with TRBD1. Germline trimming cut 4 bases from V and 5 bases from J; bases unmatched to any gene: 7. The CDR3 is 14 amino acids. Germline V gene sequence: CDR1 SGHDN, CDR2 FVKESK. The CDR3 DNA is TGTGCCAGCAGCCGTAGGGGGCGAGGGACTGAAGCTTTCTTT. Translation gives CASSRRGRGTEAFF.

The rearrangement joins TRBV6-2 or TRBV6-3 to TRBJ1-6; the D is unclear. Germline CDR1 and CDR2: MNHEY and SVGEGT. Trimming removed 2 bases from V and 14 bases from J, with 16 bases in between. The CDR3 is 14 residues long. CDR3 loop: CASSYAVGPPALHF. The CDR3 DNA reads as TGTGCCAGCAGTTACGCGGTTGGCCCCCCGGCCCTCCACTTT.

This chain joins TRBV27 and TRBJ1-2, with 7 bases fitting TRBD1. Germline assignment: CDR1 MNHEY and CDR2 SMNVEV (reference sequence). The CDR3 is 17 residues long. Trimming at V came to 3 bases and at J to 0 bases, leaving 10 bases not matched to a gene. CDR3 loop: CASSFRAGGGSNYGYTF. CDR3 coding DNA: TGTGCCAGCAGTTTCCGGGCAGGGGGTGGTTCTAACTATGGCTACACCTTC.

This clone was picked up one time. The gene calls are TRBV27 and TRBJ2-5, with TRBD1 matching 8 bases. V lost 7 bases to trimming and J lost 5 bases; unmatched junction nucleotides: 15. The CDR3 has 16 amino acids. In germline, CDR1 is MNHEY, CDR2 SMNVEV (reference sequence). CDR3 nucleotide sequence: TGTGCCAGCATGCGACACCAGGACAGGGCGAAGGAGACCCAGTACTTC. It yields the protein CASMRHQDRAKETQYF.

CDR3 sequence reads: CASRLGQGGAGELFF. CDR3 in DNA: TGTGCCAGCAGACTGGGACAGGGGGGAGCCGGGGAGCTGTTTTTT. The chain couples TRBV27 to TRBJ2-2, with 11 bases matching TRBD1. The CDR3 contains 15 residues. V shed 6 bases and J 6 bases; nucleotides not matched to a gene: 6. Germline-derived CDR1 and CDR2 are MNHEY and SMNVEV (reference sequence).

The V and J genes are TRBV10-2 and TRBJ2-1; D might be TRBD1 (5 bases). V gave up 3 bases and J gave up 14 bases, with 17 bases separating them. This CDR3 region has 13 residues. Germline CDR1 is WSHSY and CDR2 is SAAADI. The CDR3 spells CASSERGTTVEFF. CDR3 bases: TGCGCCAGCAGTGAAAGGGGCACAACGGTGGAGTTCTTC.